These 16 T cell receptor beta chains were all obtained from the same sample, sequenced in a study of shared clonotypes between healthy human individuals. Sequencing used immunoSEQ multiplex PCR; TCRdb keeps in-frame clones, though not all of them. The sample lists about 500,000 clones, roughly 80% occurring once. The sequencing input was PBMCs. Source of these receptors: a woman aged 40 to 50 in good health. Some clones in this sample may be carry-over from other donors' samples.

The chain recombines TRBV5-4 with TRBJ2-3, with 13 bases that match TRBD2. The CDR3 totals 16 residues. The V gene's germline CDR1 is SGHNT and CDR2 YYREEE (reference sequence). Trimming took 4 bases from V and 3 from J; bases not matched to a gene: 5. CDR3 loop: CASSPGLAGVTDTQYF. In nucleotides, the CDR3 is TGTGCCAGCAGCCCAGGACTAGCGGGGGTTACAGATACGCAGTATTTT.

Turning to this clone: A far bigger clonotype differs at one base, so this is likely a read error. Since no conserved phenylalanine or tryptophan closes the CDR3, a read error is the likely cause. The genes are TRBV4-2 and TRBJ1-2; the D gene is possibly TRBD1 (5 bases). The CDR3 spans 15 residues. CDR1 is LGHNA and CDR2 is YNFKEQ in the germline V gene. V lost 4 bases and J lost 4, with 16 bases in between. CDR3 bases: TGTGCCAGCAGCCCATCCGGGGCCGAGTCCTATGGCTACACCCTC. This encodes CASSPSGAESYGYTL.

This clone was recorded only once. The chain combines TRBV7-8 with TRBJ2-7, with 10 positions matching TRBD2. The CDR3 runs 13 residues. Germline values: CDR1 SGHVS, CDR2 FQNEAQ. Trimming took 6 bases from V and 3 from J; bases not matched to a gene: 2. CDR3 sequence: CASRTSGHYEQYF. CDR3 sequence (DNA): TGTGCCAGCAGGACTAGCGGGCACTACGAGCAGTACTTC.

The chain combines TRBV25-1 with TRBJ1-3, with D possibly being TRBD1 (5 bases). There are 13 residues in the CDR3. Germline V gene sequence: CDR1 MGHDK, CDR2 SYGVNS. V lost 4 bases and J lost 4, with 8 bases in between. Here the CDR3 reads CASSVAGGNTIYF. Here the CDR3 DNA reads TGTGCCAGCAGTGTCGCAGGGGGAAACACCATATATTTT.

The chain combines TRBV4-3 with TRBJ2-2; TRBD2 matches 12 bases. Germline V gene data show CDR1 as LGHNA and CDR2 as YSLEER. With 4 bases clipped from V and 6 bases from J, the junction kept 0 bases outside the gene matches. The length of the CDR3 is 14 residues. The CDR3 nucleotides read TGCGCCAGCAGCCGACTAGCGGGAGCCGGGGAGCTGTTTTTT. Translated: CASSRLAGAGELFF.

The chain recombines TRBV30 with TRBJ2-1; the D gene is possibly TRBD1 (6 bases). CDR1 is GTSNPN, CDR2 SVGIG, per germline (reference sequence). The CDR3 spans 12 residues. V was trimmed by 4 bases and J by 2 bases, leaving 6 bases between them. The CDR3 DNA reads as TGTGCCTGGACAGGGGCCTACAATGAGCAGTTCTTC. It specifies CAWTGAYNEQFF.

The chain has TRBV5-1 and TRBJ1-4; weak D call: TRBD1 (6 bases). V lost 1 base to trimming and J lost 2 bases, with 21 bases between them. Germline V gene data show CDR1 as SGHRS and CDR2 as YFSETQ. The CDR3 is made up of 19 amino acids. CDR3 sequence (DNA): TGCGCCAGCAGCTTGACAGGGATTAGAAGGACGCCTACTAATGAAAAACTGTTTTTT. Translated: CASSLTGIRRTPTNEKLFF.

The V gene is TRBV4-2, the J gene TRBJ2-1; 7 bases agree with TRBD2. Germline V gives CDR1 LGHNA, CDR2 YNFKEQ. The CDR3 runs 15 residues. V lost 1 base and J lost 4; bases outside the gene matches: 4. CDR3 protein: CASSQVSSGYNEQFF. The DNA of the CDR3 is TGTGCCAGCAGCCAAGTTTCTAGCGGTTACAATGAGCAGTTCTTC.

The chain is built from TRBV7-9 and TRBJ1-2; no reliable D call. Deletions cut 0 bases from V and 0 bases from J, with 11 bases between. This CDR3 spans 16 amino acids. CDR1 and CDR2 from the germline V gene are SEHNR and FQNEAQ (reference sequence). For the CDR3, the DNA is TGTGCCAGCAGCTTAGCCTCCGCTATACCTAACTATGGCTACACCTTC. Translated, it gives CASSLASAIPNYGYTF.

This clone was seen a single time. The chain employs TRBV11-2 and TRBJ2-4; D might be TRBD2 (5 bases). The CDR3 is made up of 16 amino acids. V lost 1 base and J lost 3, with 13 bases in between. Looked up from germline, CDR1 is SGHAT and CDR2 is FQNNGV. The CDR3 nucleotides read TGTGCCAGCAGCTTAGGAGGGAATCACGGCAAAAACATTCAGTACTTC. Translation: CASSLGGNHGKNIQYF.

A remark on this clone: Relative to the germline gene, one junction end is altered; a read error may explain this. The chain recombines TRBV7-7 with TRBJ2-2, with D uncertain. The CDR3 has 14 amino acids. Per germline, CDR1 SSHAT and CDR2 FNYEAQ (reference sequence). The CDR3 protein is CASSSHLGTGELFF. Written as DNA, the CDR3 is TGTGCTAGCAGCTCCCACCTCGGCACCGGGGAGCTGTTTTTT. The full variable domain, with the rest looked up from reference TRBV7-7 and TRBJ2-2, is GAGVSQSPRYKVTKRGQDVTLRCDPISSHATLYWYQQALGQGPEFLTYFNYEAQPDKSGLPSDRFSAERPEGSISTLTIQRTEQRDSAMYRCASSSHLGTGELFFGEGSRLTVL.

The chain recombines TRBV7-9 with TRBJ2-3, with 7 bases matching TRBD2. V dropped 5 bases and J dropped 6; count of bases not matched to a gene: 8. The germline V gene has CDR1 SEHNR and CDR2 FQNEAQ (reference sequence). This CDR3 has 14 amino acids. The CDR3 DNA is TGTGCCAGCAGCAACCCTAGCGGAGGGGATACGCAGTATTTT. It specifies CASSNPSGGDTQYF.

Written as DNA, the CDR3 is TGTGCCAGTAGTAAAAGAGAGGGGGCTGGGGCCAACGTCCTGACTTTC. Protein product: CASSKREGAGANVLTF. V gene TRBV19 combines with J gene TRBJ2-6, with D possibly matching TRBD1 (6 bases). The CDR3 loop spans 16 amino acids. V lost 4 bases and J lost 2, with 12 bases in between. Germline assignment: CDR1 LNHDA and CDR2 SQIVND (reference sequence). Looking up the rest from reference TRBV19 and TRBJ2-6 gives the full variable domain: DGGITQSPKYLFRKEGQNVTLSCEQNLNHDAMYWYRQDPGQGLRLIYYSQIVNDFQKGDIAEGYSVSREKKESFPLTVTSAQKNPTAFYLCASSKREGAGANVLTFGAGSRLTVL.

The genes are TRBV5-4 and TRBJ2-5, with TRBD1 identical over 8 bases. CDR1 is SGHNT, CDR2 YYREEE, per germline (reference sequence). The CDR3 is made up of 14 amino acids. V lost 3 bases, J lost 5 bases, and 6 bases stayed unmatched. For the CDR3, the DNA is TGTGCCAGCAGCTGGGACAGGAGGTGGGAGACCCAGTACTTC. Translation gives CASSWDRRWETQYF.

The rearrangement joins TRBV7-9 to TRBJ2-5; no reliable D call. The CDR3 is 13 amino acids. Germline V lookup: CDR1 SEHNR, CDR2 FQNEAQ (reference sequence). With 5 bases removed from V and 0 bases from J, the gap between germline ends came to 7 bases. DNA for the CDR3: TGTGCCAGCAGCAAACCGAACCAAGAGACCCAGTACTTC. This gives the protein CASSKPNQETQYF.

J is TRBJ1-1 and V is TRBV5-1; 8 nucleotides line up with TRBD1. CDR1 is SGHRS and CDR2 is YFSETQ in the germline V gene. J lost 3 bases, V lost 4 bases, and 8 bases had no gene match. This CDR3 comprises 15 residues. CDR3 region: CASSVAGGRDTEAFF. The DNA for the CDR3 is TGCGCCAGCAGCGTGGCAGGGGGCAGAGACACTGAAGCTTTCTTT.